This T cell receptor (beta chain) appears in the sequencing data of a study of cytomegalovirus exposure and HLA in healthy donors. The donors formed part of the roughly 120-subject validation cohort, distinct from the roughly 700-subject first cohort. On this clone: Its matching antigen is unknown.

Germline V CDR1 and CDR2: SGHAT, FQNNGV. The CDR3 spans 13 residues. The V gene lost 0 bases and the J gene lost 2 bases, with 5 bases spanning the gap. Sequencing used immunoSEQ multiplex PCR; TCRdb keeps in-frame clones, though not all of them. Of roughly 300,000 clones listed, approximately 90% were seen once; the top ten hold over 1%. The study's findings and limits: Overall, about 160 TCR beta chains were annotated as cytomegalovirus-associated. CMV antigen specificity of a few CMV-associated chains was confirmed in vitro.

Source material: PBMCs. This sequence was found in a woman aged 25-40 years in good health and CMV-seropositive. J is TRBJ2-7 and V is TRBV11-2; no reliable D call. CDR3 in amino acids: CASSLDWAYEQYF. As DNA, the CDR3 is TGTGCCAGCAGCTTAGACTGGGCCTACGAGCAGTACTTC.